The sequence of this TCR beta chain was determined in a study of blood T cell repertoires in COVID-19. Whole-study context: The United States, Italy and Spain supplied acute and convalescent COVID-19 samples. Sample material is recorded as cDNA or gDNA derived from T cells, B-cell-depleted T cells, or PBMCs.

In the original workflow: Estimation of nucleated cell counts was performed using reference gene primer amplification. This table comes from immunoSEQ multiplex PCR, and its TCRdb copy is limited to in-frame clones, with some not included. That table is the source of V, J and clone size, and D and trimming were worked out from the DNA. Of approximately 260,000 clones listed, 80% to 85% are singletons. The V gene's germline CDR1 is MNHNS and CDR2 SASEGT. The junction had 8 bases not matched to a gene; V was cut back by 4 bases and J by 1 base. This CDR3 is built from 16 residues. Sequencing used peripheral blood. The chain recombines TRBV6-1 with TRBJ1-2, with 8 nucleotides matching TRBD1. This receptor was identified in a woman in her fifties or sixties with active or convalescent COVID-19. Here the CDR3 DNA reads TGTGCCAGCAGTGTGAGACTGGGACAGGATAACTATGGCTACACCTTC. Protein: CASSVRLGQDNYGYTF.